This entry lists 22 T cell receptor beta chains sequenced from one sample in a study of T-cell reconstitution after alpha-beta-depleted transplantation in children. A TCRbeta library incorporating unique molecular identifiers was prepared. MiXCR was run by TCRdb on the PCR reads, yielding one entry per CDR3 protein. The table lists about 830,000 distinct CDR3 sequences, less than 20% of them singletons. The material was PBMCs, mostly from graft donor cells, obtained 360 days after TCRalphabeta/CD19-depleted stem cell transplant. The receptors derive from a male patient aged 10 to 17 who had a stem cell transplant for acute lymphoblastic leukemia, so the T cells may come from the graft donor.

The count of this clonotype is one. The genes are TRBV2 and TRBJ2-3; D might be TRBD2 (5 bases). Germline CDR1 SNHLY, CDR2 FYNNEI. V lost 8 bases to trimming and J lost 7 bases, with 31 bases between them. CDR3 length: 18 residues. The CDR3 region has the DNA TGTGCCAGCCCTAGCTGGTCCCTGGCAGATTCATTCCGCCATACGCAGTATTTT. Its translation: CASPSWSLADSFRHTQYF. Full variable domain (rest looked up from reference TRBV2 and TRBJ2-3): EPEVTQTPSHQVTQMGQEVILRCVPISNHLYFYWYRQILGQKVEFLVSFYNNEISEKSEIFDDQFSVERPDGSNFTLKIRSTKLEDSAMYFCASPSWSLADSFRHTQYFGPGTRLTVL.

This clonotype has ten or more counts. The chain links TRBV5-1 to TRBJ2-7; no clear D gene. Germline V gene sequence: CDR1 SGHRS, CDR2 YFSETQ. The CDR3 has 14 amino acids. V gave up 0 bases and J gave up 3 bases, with 10 bases separating them. CDR3 region: CASSLETEFYEQYF. CDR3 in DNA: TGCGCCAGCAGCTTGGAAACGGAGTTCTACGAGCAGTACTTC.

This clonotype was detected many times. V gene TRBV28 combines with J gene TRBJ2-1, with 11 bases lining up with TRBD2. The V gene end was trimmed by 10 bases and the J gene end by 9 bases; junction bases not matched to a gene: 8. Germline V lookup: CDR1 MDHEN, CDR2 SYDVKM. This CDR3 contains 13 residues. CDR3 nucleotide sequence: TGTGCCACGCGACTAGCGGGACGGTCTGAGCAGTTCTTC. Translated: CATRLAGRSEQFF.

The chain carries TRBV9 and TRBJ2-1, with 11 positions matching TRBD1. V was clipped by 4 bases and J by 9 bases; unmatched bases: 9. The germline gives CDR1 SGDLS, CDR2 YYNGEE. The CDR3 contains 15 residues. The CDR3 DNA reads as TGTGCCAGCAGCTTCGGGACAGGGGGTTTTAGTGAGCAGTTCTTC. Translated: CASSFGTGGFSEQFF.

The genes are TRBV13 and TRBJ1-1; the D is unclear. Trimming left V 1 base short and J 7 bases short, with 10 bases between. The CDR3 spans 13 residues. CDR1 PRHDT and CDR2 FYEKMQ come from the germline V gene (reference sequence). CDR3 in DNA: TGTGCCAGCAGCTTAGAAGGGCTGGGTGAAGCTTTCTTT. As protein: CASSLEGLGEAFF.

V is TRBV18 and J is TRBJ1-2, with 8 bases that match TRBD1. Germline CDR1 is KGHSH and CDR2 is LQKENI. V lost 3 bases to trimming and J lost 8 bases; unmatched junction nucleotides: 11. This CDR3 spans 15 amino acids. The CDR3 nucleotides read TGTGCCAGCTCACCTGGGACAGGTACCTCTAGGGGCTACACCTTC. Protein sequence: CASSPGTGTSRGYTF.

This clonotype was seen a few times. The V and J genes are TRBV5-1 and TRBJ2-7; 8 bases match TRBD1. J gave up 2 bases and V 3 bases, and 10 bases lay outside the gene matches. The germline V gene encodes CDR1 SGHRS and CDR2 YFSETQ. The CDR3 contains 16 residues. The CDR3 reads CASSSSFTGGTYEQYF. The CDR3 DNA reads as TGCGCCAGCAGCTCTTCCTTTACAGGGGGGACCTACGAGCAGTACTTC. Complete variable domain (other parts from reference TRBV5-1 and TRBJ2-7): KAGVTQTPRYLIKTRGQQVTLSCSPISGHRSVSWYQQTPGQGLQFLFEYFSETQRNKGNFPGRFSGRQFSNSRSEMNVSTLELGDSALYLCASSSSFTGGTYEQYFGPGTRLTVT.

V is TRBV29-1 and J is TRBJ2-5; 14 bases fit TRBD2. This CDR3 is 17 amino acids long. Germline V gene sequence: CDR1 SQVTM, CDR2 ANQGSEA. V lost 7 bases, J lost 5 bases, and 15 bases stayed unmatched. CDR3: CSADPGLAGVLLETQYF. The DNA for the CDR3 is TGCAGCGCCGACCCGGGACTAGCGGGAGTTTTGCTGGAGACCCAGTACTTC.

The chain couples TRBV21-1 to TRBJ2-5; TRBD2, as called in the table, went unchecked against the DNA. TRBV21-1 represents a pseudogene. CDR3 length equals 14 residues. The DNA for the CDR3 is TGTGCCAGCAGCAAAGTGGCTAGCGGAGAGACCCAGTACTTC. It translates to CASSKVASGETQYF.

The chain employs TRBV15 and TRBJ1-5; D is ambiguous. Trimming pared 3 bases from V and 3 bases from J, leaving 9 bases between. This CDR3 is 14 amino acids long. Germline loops: CDR1 LNHNV, CDR2 YYDKDF (reference sequence). The CDR3, as DNA: TGTGCCACCAGCAGGCTTGAGTACAATCAGCCCCAGCATTTT. Translated, it gives CATSRLEYNQPQHF. The full variable domain, its missing parts supplied by reference TRBV15 and TRBJ1-5, is DAMVIQNPRYQVTQFGKPVTLSCSQTLNHNVMYWYQQKSSQAPKLLFHYYDKDFNNEADTPDNFQSRRPNTSFCFLDIRSPGLGDTAMYLCATSRLEYNQPQHFGDGTRLSIL.

The gene calls are TRBV4-2 and TRBJ2-1, with 10 positions matching TRBD2. The length of the CDR3 is 19 residues. The trim removed 10 bases at V and 4 bases at J, leaving 22 bases unmatched. Germline V gene sequence: CDR1 LGHNA, CDR2 YNFKEQ. CDR3 sequence reads: CAMSAWLLCSSGGYNEQFF. CDR3 in DNA: TGTGCCATGAGCGCGTGGCTCCTCTGCTCTAGCGGGGGATACAATGAGCAGTTCTTC.

This clonotype was detected ten times or more. The chain employs TRBV4-1 and TRBJ2-3; 11 nucleotides align to TRBD2. Germline V CDR1 and CDR2: MGHRA, YSYEKL. The J segment lost 3 bases and the V segment lost 2 bases, leaving 1 base of the junction unmatched. The CDR3 consists of 15 residues. CDR3 loop: CASSQTSGSTDTQYF. Written as DNA, the CDR3 is TGCGCCAGCAGCCAAACTAGCGGGAGTACAGATACGCAGTATTTT.

There are a few counts of this clonotype. This chain links TRBV12-3 or TRBV12-4 with TRBJ1-1, with 7 positions matching TRBD1. The CDR3 is 14 amino acids. Germline trimming cut 4 bases from V and 10 bases from J; bases unmatched to any gene: 12. CDR3 nucleotides: TGTGCCAGCAGTTCCCTTGACAGGGCTAATTTAGCTTTCTTT. Protein: CASSSLDRANLAFF.

This clonotype was observed many times. The V call is TRBV4-2, the J call TRBJ2-1; 11 bases are shared with TRBD2. Germline lookup yields CDR1 LGHNA and CDR2 YNFKEQ. This CDR3 spans 18 amino acids. V gave up 1 base and J gave up 3 bases; unmatched junction bases: 8. This CDR3 reads CASSQVLKTSGVYNEQFF. CDR3 DNA sequence: TGTGCCAGCAGCCAAGTGCTAAAGACTAGCGGGGTCTACAATGAGCAGTTCTTC.

The chain carries TRBV11-2 and TRBJ2-7; D ambiguous. The length of the CDR3 is 13 residues. V lost 3 bases, J lost 2 bases, and 8 bases lay in between. The germline gives CDR1 SGHAT, CDR2 FQNNGV. CDR3 coding DNA: TGTGCCAGCAGCTTCGCTTACACCTACGAGCAGTACTTC. Its translation is CASSFAYTYEQYF.

The table lists this clonotype with many counts. The junction does not match germline at one end; this may be a read error. V and J are TRBV10-3 and TRBJ1-2; the D is unclear. This CDR3 has 14 residues. Looked up from germline, CDR1 is ENHRY and CDR2 is SYGVKD. The CDR3 protein is CAISDPRTNGGVCF. The CDR3 bases are TGTGCCATCAGTGATCCTAGGACTAATGGTGGGGTGTGCTTC.

The rearrangement links TRBV7-6 to TRBJ2-2, with TRBD2 identical over 9 bases. The length of the CDR3 is 17 residues. Germline V gives CDR1 SGHVS, CDR2 FNYEAQ. The J segment lost 0 bases and the V segment lost 5 bases, leaving 7 bases of the junction unmatched. The CDR3: CASSPDRLAANTGELFF. DNA for the CDR3: TGTGCCAGCAGCCCCGACCGACTAGCGGCGAACACCGGGGAGCTGTTTTTT.

This chain uses TRBV2 with TRBJ2-5; tentative D call: TRBD2 (6 bases). V was cut by 4 bases and J by 4 bases, with 19 bases left in between. Germline CDR1 SNHLY, CDR2 FYNNEI. This CDR3 spans 16 amino acids. As DNA, the CDR3 is TGTGCCAGCAGTGGCTGGTCCCAGCGGGTTCGAGAGACCCAGTACTTC. It codes for CASSGWSQRVRETQYF.

The J gene is TRBJ2-1, the V gene TRBV5-1, with D tentatively TRBD1 or TRBD2 (5 bases each). The CDR3 is 17 residues long. CDR1 and CDR2 from the germline V gene are SGHRS and YFSETQ. The V end lost 4 bases, the J end lost 4 bases, and 21 bases lay between the germline ends. The CDR3 region is CASSGEYVGPRYNEQFF. The CDR3 region has the DNA TGCGCCAGCAGCGGCGAATATGTGGGACCGAGGTACAATGAGCAGTTCTTC.

This rearrangement joins TRBV21-1 to TRBJ2-7; the D call TRBD1 from the table was never checked on the DNA. TRBV21-1 is assigned pseudogene status. This CDR3 spans 19 amino acids. The CDR3 region is CASSKLGQGPPKRPYEQYF. The DNA for the CDR3 is TGTGCCAGCAGCAAACTGGGACAGGGGCCCCCAAAACGCCCCTACGAGCAGTACTTC.

The table lists this clonotype with many counts. The genes are TRBV6-1 and TRBJ2-1; 7 bases fit TRBD1. The CDR3 is made up of 14 amino acids. CDR1 and CDR2 (germline): MNHNS, SASEGT. J lost 3 bases, V lost 7 bases, and 6 bases had no gene match. The chain's CDR3 is CASKVSGGYNEQFF. CDR3 nucleotide sequence: TGTGCCAGCAAGGTATCAGGGGGCTACAATGAGCAGTTCTTC.

This clonotype came up many times. V gene TRBV6-2 or TRBV6-3 combines with J gene TRBJ2-5; D possibly matches TRBD1 or TRBD2 (5 bases each). The CDR3 spans 14 residues. The V end lost 7 bases, the J end lost 4 bases, and 16 bases lay between the germline ends. Germline lookup yields CDR1 MNHEY and CDR2 SVGEGT. CDR3 loop: CASIKEGRRETQYF. CDR3 sequence (DNA): TGTGCCAGCATCAAAGAGGGGAGAAGAGAGACCCAGTACTTC.